This entry lists 14 T cell receptor beta chains sequenced from one sample in a study of identical twins. TCRdb re-derived calls from the 5' RACE reads in MiXCR, one entry per CDR3 protein. This table holds approximately 500,000 distinct CDR3 sequences, 24% found once. This same sample was also part of a study on T cells expressing NK-cell markers.

Input material: CD4+ T cells sorted from blood. The receptors shown here come from a woman aged 18 to 35 in good health.

This clonotype was observed a few times. The chain has TRBV2 and TRBJ2-3; D remains unclear. CDR3 length: 14 residues. With 6 bases removed from V and 1 base from J, the gap between germline ends came to 11 bases. Germline CDR1 SNHLY, CDR2 FYNNEI. The CDR3 sequence: CASRTAQRTDTQYF. The CDR3 DNA reads TGTGCCAGCAGGACGGCGCAGCGCACAGATACGCAGTATTTT. Combining the CDR3 with reference TRBV2 and TRBJ2-3 gives the whole variable domain EPEVTQTPSHQVTQMGQEVILRCVPISNHLYFYWYRQILGQKVEFLVSFYNNEISEKSEIFDDQFSVERPDGSNFTLKIRSTKLEDSAMYFCASRTAQRTDTQYFGPGTRLTVL.

In its sample, this clonotype was seen a few times. The chain combines TRBV7-6 with TRBJ2-3; D not certain. In germline, CDR1 is SGHVS, CDR2 FNYEAQ. V shed 6 bases and J shed 4 bases, with 11 bases lying between them. CDR3 size: 13 residues. CDR3 DNA: TGTGCCAGCAGTGCTTGGAAGGCAGATACGCAGTATTTT. Protein product: CASSAWKADTQYF.

This clonotype turned up a few times. The chain has TRBV5-6 and TRBJ2-3; TRBD2 matches at 13 bases. The V segment lost 2 bases and the J segment 7 bases; nucleotides outside the gene matches: 4. The CDR3 spans 15 residues. CDR1 and CDR2 from the germline V gene are SGHDT and YYEEEE. This CDR3 reads CASSLLAGGLNTQYF. CDR3 DNA sequence: TGTGCCAGCAGCTTACTAGCGGGGGGGCTGAATACGCAGTATTTT.

The chain employs TRBV5-1 and TRBJ2-6; no firm D call. V lost 2 bases to trimming and J lost 1 base, with 7 bases between them. Per the germline V gene, CDR1 is SGHRS and CDR2 is YFSETQ. The CDR3 extends over 15 amino acids. CDR3 loop: CASSLPGSGANVLTF. CDR3 nucleotides: TGCGCCAGCAGCTTACCCGGATCTGGGGCCAACGTCCTGACTTTC.

Regarding this clonotype: At one end, the junction sequence differs from germline, possibly due to a read error. Here the CDR3 reads CARSSGNTGELFF. Here the CDR3 DNA reads TGTGCCAGGAGCTCCGGGAACACCGGGGAGCTGTTTTTT. V gene TRBV13 combines with J gene TRBJ2-2; no clear D gene. The CDR3 has 13 residues. CDR1 and CDR2 (germline): PRHDT, FYEKMQ (reference sequence). Full variable domain (rest looked up from reference TRBV13 and TRBJ2-2): AAGVIQSPRHLIKEKRETATLKCYPIPRHDTVYWYQQGPGQDPQFLISFYEKMQSDKGSIPDRFSAQQFSDYHSELNMSSLELGDSALYFCARSSGNTGELFFGEGSRLTVL.

This clonotype came up many times. V and J are TRBV20-1 and TRBJ2-3, with 10 bases aligning to TRBD2. Per the germline V gene, CDR1 is DFQATT and CDR2 is SNEGSKA (reference sequence). J lost 2 bases, V lost 3 bases, and 2 bases had no gene match. This CDR3 region has 14 residues. CDR3 sequence (DNA): TGCAGTGCTAGCCTAGCGGGGGTCACAGATACGCAGTATTTT. Translating gives CSASLAGVTDTQYF.

This clonotype was observed a handful of times. The chain employs TRBV29-1 and TRBJ2-1; 12 bases align to TRBD2. The CDR3 is 17 amino acids. Trimming took 6 bases from V and 7 from J; bases not matched to a gene: 16. The V gene's germline CDR1 is SQVTM and CDR2 ANQGSEA. The CDR3 reads CSVSRLWTSGEPNEQFF. DNA for the CDR3: TGCAGCGTGAGCCGGCTTTGGACTAGCGGGGAACCTAATGAGCAGTTCTTC.

The CDR3 DNA reads TGTGCCAGCAGTGAAGAGGGTCCCGGAAACATTCAGTACTTC. This sequence encodes CASSEEGPGNIQYF. The chain uses TRBV2 and TRBJ2-4, with D uncertain. The germline gives CDR1 SNHLY, CDR2 FYNNEI. The ends were cut back, 1 base at V and 6 bases at J, with 10 bases in the middle. This CDR3 has 14 amino acids. The complete variable domain, with remaining parts taken from reference TRBV2 and TRBJ2-4, reads EPEVTQTPSHQVTQMGQEVILRCVPISNHLYFYWYRQILGQKVEFLVSFYNNEISEKSEIFDDQFSVERPDGSNFTLKIRSTKLEDSAMYFCASSEEGPGNIQYFGAGTRLSVL.

This clonotype appeared a single time. The chain is built from TRBV12-3 or TRBV12-4 and TRBJ2-5; 8 nucleotides align to TRBD2. V trimming: 5 bases; J trimming: 3 bases; junction bases outside the gene matches: 11. The CDR3 extends over 16 amino acids. The CDR3 here is CASSPLAGGFKETQYF. DNA for the CDR3: TGTGCCAGCAGTCCTCTAGCGGGCGGTTTTAAAGAGACCCAGTACTTC.

This clonotype was observed a handful of times. This sequence joins TRBV29-1 and TRBJ2-3; no firm D call. The V end lost 5 bases, the J end lost 1 base, and 7 bases lay between the germline ends. Germline V gives CDR1 SQVTM, CDR2 ANQGSEA. The CDR3 covers 12 residues. The CDR3 DNA follows: TGCAGCGTTTCCGCAGGCACAGATACGCAGTATTTT. Translation gives CSVSAGTDTQYF.

The gene calls are TRBV6-2 or TRBV6-3 and TRBJ2-7; 10 nucleotides agree with TRBD2. CDR3 size: 14 residues. The J segment lost 5 bases and the V segment lost 3 bases, leaving 4 bases of the junction unmatched. CDR1 and CDR2 (germline): MNHEY, SVGEGT. CDR3 in DNA: TGTGCCAGCAGTTATAGCGGGGGGCCCCACGAGCAGTACTTC. Its protein product is CASSYSGGPHEQYF.

This clonotype has just a few counts. The gene calls are TRBV6-2 or TRBV6-3 and TRBJ2-1; perhaps TRBD2 as D (7 bases). Germline-derived CDR1 and CDR2 are MNHEY and SVGEGT. The CDR3 has 15 residues. V dropped 5 bases and J dropped 8 bases, with 19 bases sitting between them. CDR3 DNA sequence: TGTGCCAGCAGTCCCCTCCCGGGGAGGGGGGATGAGCAGTTCTTC. It yields the protein CASSPLPGRGDEQFF.

This clonotype appeared many times. The chain combines TRBV20-1 with TRBJ2-7, with a weak D call TRBD2 (5 bases). Per the germline V gene, CDR1 is DFQATT and CDR2 is SNEGSKA (reference sequence). The CDR3 is 15 residues long. The V and J ends lost 6 bases and 3 bases respectively, with 21 bases between them. For the CDR3, the DNA is TGCAGTGCCCTAAGGATAGATAGCGCTATCTACGAGCAGTACTTC. Translating it yields CSALRIDSAIYEQYF.

The chain employs TRBV2 and TRBJ2-7; D gene uncertain. The CDR3 sequence is 15 residues long. Germline V gene lookup returns CDR1 SNHLY and CDR2 FYNNEI. V was clipped by 3 bases and J by 0 bases, with 12 bases between them. As DNA, the CDR3 is TGTGCCAGCAGTGAGGCCTTCGACGTCTCCTACGAGCAGTACTTC. Encoded protein: CASSEAFDVSYEQYF.